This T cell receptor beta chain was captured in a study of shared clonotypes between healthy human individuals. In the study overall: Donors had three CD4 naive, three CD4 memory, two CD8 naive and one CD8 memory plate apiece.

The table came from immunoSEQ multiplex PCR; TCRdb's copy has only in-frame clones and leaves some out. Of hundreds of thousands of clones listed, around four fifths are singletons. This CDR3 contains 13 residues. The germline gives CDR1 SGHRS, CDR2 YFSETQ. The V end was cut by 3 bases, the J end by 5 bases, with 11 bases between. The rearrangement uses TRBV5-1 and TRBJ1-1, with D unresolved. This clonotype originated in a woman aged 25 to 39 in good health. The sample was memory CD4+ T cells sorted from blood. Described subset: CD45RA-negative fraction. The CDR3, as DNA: TGCGCCAGCAGCTCGGGAGTCGGGACTGAAGCTTTCTTT. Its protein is CASSSGVGTEAFF.